Below, 2 T cell receptor beta chains from the same sample are listed, as sequenced in a study of Tregs in tolerant kidney transplant recipients. Libraries were prepared by immunoSEQ multiplex PCR; TCRdb keeps only in-frame clonotypes and omits some of them. The table records around 50,000 clones, about four fifths of them present only once. The sequenced material came from CD4+ T cells from blood. These receptors were taken from a human donor in good health.

The chain carries TRBV14 and TRBJ2-7; 7 bases align to TRBD2. This CDR3 has 14 amino acids. V dropped 7 bases and J dropped 3; count of bases not matched to a gene: 9. Germline values: CDR1 SGHDN, CDR2 FVKESK. The CDR3 here is CASTPLAESYEQYF. CDR3 nucleotides: TGTGCCAGCACCCCCCTAGCGGAGAGCTACGAGCAGTACTTC. Filled out from reference TRBV14 and TRBJ2-7, the complete variable domain reads EAGVTQFPSHSVIEKGQTVTLRCDPISGHDNLYWYRRVMGKEIKFLLHFVKESKQDESGMPNNRFLAERTGGTYSTLKVQPAELEDSGVYFCASTPLAESYEQYFGPGTRLTVT.

The V call is TRBV2, the J call TRBJ2-7; 7 nucleotides match TRBD1. The CDR3 is 14 amino acids. Per the germline V gene, CDR1 is SNHLY and CDR2 is FYNNEI. The V gene end was trimmed by 4 bases and the J gene end by 3 bases; junction bases not matched to a gene: 6. CDR3 in amino acids: CASSGQGASYEQYF. The CDR3 DNA sequence: TGTGCCAGCAGTGGACAGGGAGCTAGCTACGAGCAGTACTTC.